The 5 T cell receptor beta chains reported below all come from one sample, sequenced in a study of blood T cell repertoires in COVID-19. Here immunoSEQ multiplex PCR was the method, and the copy in TCRdb shows in-frame clones only, minus some. The repertoire has roughly 200,000 clones, 80% to 90% of them found once; the top ten carry approximately 3.1%. Sequencing used PBMCs or T cells enriched from blood (not recorded which). Receptor source: a woman in her 50s in a cohort exposed to, infected with or recovered from COVID-19 (not recorded which).

CDR3 loop: CASSRGGGFTYEQYF. CDR3 coding DNA: TGTGCCAGCAGCAGAGGGGGGGGCTTTACCTACGAGCAGTACTTC. The genes are TRBV21-1 and TRBJ2-7; TRBD2 is taken as the D call from the table, unchecked against the DNA. TRBV21-1 is a listed pseudogene. The CDR3 is 15 amino acids.

V usage is TRBV7-8 and J usage is TRBJ1-5; 8 bases agree with TRBD1. Trimming cost V 5 bases and J 7 bases; bases outside gene matches: 10. CDR1 and CDR2 from the germline V gene are SGHVS and FQNEAQ. There are 15 residues in the CDR3. CDR3 in amino acids: CASSPGRTGIQPQHF. The CDR3 bases are TGTGCCAGCAGCCCTGGTCGGACAGGGATCCAGCCCCAGCATTTT.

The chain is built from TRBV2 and TRBJ1-5, with TRBD1 matching over 7 bases. The trim removed 8 bases at V and 3 bases at J, leaving 10 bases unmatched. The CDR3 covers 15 residues. Germline-derived CDR1 and CDR2 are SNHLY and FYNNEI. The CDR3 nucleotides are TGTGCCAGCGATTCCGGGACAGTTTTCAATCAGCCCCAGCATTTT. It specifies CASDSGTVFNQPQHF.

The V and J genes are TRBV2 and TRBJ1-6; 8 bases line up with TRBD1. CDR3 length: 15 residues. Looked up from germline, CDR1 is SNHLY and CDR2 is FYNNEI. J gave up 5 bases and V 5 bases, and 5 bases lay outside the gene matches. The CDR3 protein is CASSPQGDDNSPLHF. Here the CDR3 DNA reads TGTGCCAGCAGTCCACAGGGGGACGATAATTCACCCCTCCACTTT.

CDR3 loop: CASSSTPTGREVGQFF. DNA of the CDR3: TGTGCCAGCAGTTCAACTCCGACAGGGCGAGAGGTCGGGCAGTTCTTC. The gene calls are TRBV27 and TRBJ2-1; TRBD1 matches 7 bases. Germline loops: CDR1 MNHEY, CDR2 SMNVEV (reference sequence). The trim removed 4 bases at V and 12 bases at J, leaving 18 bases unmatched. The CDR3 is made up of 16 amino acids.